These T cell receptor beta chains were read from a single sample in a study of cytomegalovirus exposure and HLA in healthy donors. This table comes from immunoSEQ multiplex PCR, and its TCRdb copy is limited to in-frame clones, with some not included. Here the sample spans roughly 92,000 clones, 75% to 85% being singletons. Sequencing was performed on PBMCs. The receptors shown here come from a middle-aged man in good health and CMV-seropositive. The CDR3 runs from the conserved cysteine through the conserved F or W. Fields, in order: J gene, D gene, clone size, V gene, CDR3 protein, CDR3 DNA. D genes are given only for firm matches. Rows give clone size only sometimes, using once, few, many, or a class for an expanded clone.

j_call: TRBJ1-5
d_call: .
clone_size: .
v_call: TRBV9
cdr3_aa: CASSFGQLSNQPQHF
cdr3_nt: TGTGCCAGCAGCTTCGGACAGCTTAGCAATCAGCCCCAGCATTTT

j_call: TRBJ2-1
d_call: .
clone_size: .
v_call: TRBV4-3
cdr3_aa: CASSQSRTLYNEQFF
cdr3_nt: TGCGCCAGCAGCCAGTCTAGGACTCTCTACAATGAGCAGTTCTTC

j_call: TRBJ2-1
d_call: TRBD1
clone_size: few
v_call: TRBV4-3
cdr3_aa: CASSQATGGNEQFF
cdr3_nt: TGCGCCAGCAGCCAGGCGACAGGGGGTAATGAGCAGTTCTTC

j_call: TRBJ2-7
d_call: .
clone_size: .
v_call: TRBV6-1
cdr3_aa: CASSSLYEQYF
cdr3_nt: TGTGCCAGCAGTTCACTCTACGAGCAGTACTTC

j_call: TRBJ1-5
d_call: TRBD1
clone_size: .
v_call: TRBV30
cdr3_aa: CAWSGTGFSNQPQHF
cdr3_nt: TGTGCCTGGAGTGGGACAGGGTTCAGCAATCAGCCCCAGCATTTT

j_call: TRBJ2-5
d_call: .
clone_size: .
v_call: TRBV7-2
cdr3_aa: CASSLMGGASQETQYF
cdr3_nt: TGTGCCAGCAGCCTCATGGGCGGGGCCTCCCAAGAGACCCAGTACTTC

j_call: TRBJ2-3
d_call: .
clone_size: .
v_call: TRBV4-1
cdr3_aa: CASSRYLREGHQYF
cdr3_nt: TGCGCCAGCAGCCGCTACCTCAGGGAAGGTCATCAGTATTTT

j_call: TRBJ2-7
d_call: TRBD1
clone_size: .
v_call: TRBV15
cdr3_aa: CATSRTGGLYEQYF
cdr3_nt: TGTGCCACCAGCAGGACAGGGGGCCTCTACGAGCAGTACTTC

j_call: TRBJ2-1
d_call: TRBD2
clone_size: .
v_call: TRBV7-2
cdr3_aa: CASSLEISGYNEQFF
cdr3_nt: TGTGCCAGCAGCTTAGAAATTAGCGGGTACAATGAGCAGTTCTTC

j_call: TRBJ2-7
d_call: TRBD2
clone_size: .
v_call: TRBV7-8
cdr3_aa: CASSSRLAGFGEQYF
cdr3_nt: TGTGCCAGCAGCTCCCGACTAGCGGGCTTCGGAGAGCAGTACTTC

j_call: TRBJ2-2
d_call: .
clone_size: .
v_call: TRBV7-6
cdr3_aa: CASSLALTTGELFF
cdr3_nt: TGTGCCAGCAGCTTAGCTTTGACAACCGGGGAGCTGTTTTTT

j_call: TRBJ2-7
d_call: .
clone_size: .
v_call: TRBV6-1
cdr3_aa: CACSITSGYEQYF
cdr3_nt: TGTGCCTGCAGCATAACTAGTGGTTACGAGCAGTACTTC

j_call: TRBJ1-2
d_call: .
clone_size: .
v_call: TRBV6-6
cdr3_aa: CASSQGFYNYGYTF
cdr3_nt: TGTGCCAGCAGTCAGGGGTTCTATAACTATGGCTACACCTTC

j_call: TRBJ2-7
d_call: TRBD2
clone_size: .
v_call: TRBV7-6
cdr3_aa: CASSLLAGGRNEQYF
cdr3_nt: TGTGCCAGCAGCTTATTAGCGGGAGGGCGGAACGAGCAGTACTTC

j_call: TRBJ2-4
d_call: .
clone_size: .
v_call: TRBV7-2
cdr3_aa: CASSFGTKNIQYF
cdr3_nt: TGTGCCAGCAGCTTCGGGACCAAAAACATTCAGTACTTC

j_call: TRBJ1-3
d_call: TRBD1
clone_size: .
v_call: TRBV14
cdr3_aa: CASSYGTVSGNTIYF
cdr3_nt: TGTGCCAGCAGCTACGGGACAGTCTCTGGAAACACCATATATTTT

j_call: TRBJ2-5
d_call: .
clone_size: once
v_call: TRBV19
cdr3_aa: CASSGQTGQETQYF
cdr3_nt: TGTGCCAGTAGTGGGCAGACAGGCCAAGAGACCCAGTACTTC

j_call: TRBJ1-1
d_call: .
clone_size: .
v_call: TRBV5-8
cdr3_aa: CASSLYTLNTEAFF
cdr3_nt: TGTGCCAGCAGCTTGTATACTCTGAACACTGAAGCTTTCTTT

j_call: TRBJ2-7
d_call: TRBD1
clone_size: .
v_call: TRBV6-7
cdr3_aa: CASRGQDPYEQYF
cdr3_nt: TGTGCCAGCCGAGGACAGGACCCCTACGAGCAGTACTTC

j_call: TRBJ2-7
d_call: TRBD1
clone_size: .
v_call: TRBV6-5
cdr3_aa: CASSFGQVYEQYF
cdr3_nt: TGTGCCAGCAGTTTCGGACAGGTCTACGAGCAGTACTTC

j_call: TRBJ2-3
d_call: TRBD2
clone_size: .
v_call: TRBV7-6
cdr3_aa: CASSLAILGTRGKGTDTQYF
cdr3_nt: TGTGCCAGCAGCTTAGCTATTCTCGGGACTAGAGGGAAGGGCACAGATACGCAGTATTTT

j_call: TRBJ2-1
d_call: .
clone_size: .
v_call: TRBV5-1
cdr3_aa: CASSEGAAYNEQFF
cdr3_nt: TGCGCCAGCAGCGAGGGAGCCGCCTACAATGAGCAGTTCTTC

j_call: TRBJ2-1
d_call: TRBD2
clone_size: .
v_call: TRBV30
cdr3_aa: CAWGGASGTYNEQFF
cdr3_nt: TGTGCCTGGGGTGGGGCTAGCGGGACGTACAATGAGCAGTTCTTC

j_call: TRBJ2-7
d_call: .
clone_size: .
v_call: TRBV11-2
cdr3_aa: CASSLERLNRRGSYEQYF
cdr3_nt: TGTGCCAGCAGCTTAGAAAGACTAAACCGGAGGGGATCCTACGAGCAGTACTTC

j_call: TRBJ1-2
d_call: .
clone_size: once
v_call: TRBV19
cdr3_aa: CASSARDKNYGYTF
cdr3_nt: TGTGCCAGTAGTGCCCGGGACAAGAACTATGGCTACACCTTC

j_call: TRBJ1-2
d_call: .
clone_size: .
v_call: TRBV5-1
cdr3_aa: CASSPGLGGLEGNYGYTF
cdr3_nt: TGCGCCAGCAGCCCGGGACTGGGTGGCCTGGAGGGTAACTATGGCTACACCTTC

j_call: TRBJ1-1
d_call: TRBD1
clone_size: .
v_call: TRBV15
cdr3_aa: CATSSRTGENTEAFF
cdr3_nt: TGTGCCACCAGCAGCCGGACAGGGGAGAACACTGAAGCTTTCTTT

j_call: TRBJ2-7
d_call: TRBD2
clone_size: .
v_call: TRBV10-2
cdr3_aa: CASRSGLAGAGEQYF
cdr3_nt: TGCGCCAGCAGATCCGGACTAGCGGGAGCGGGCGAGCAGTACTTC

j_call: TRBJ2-3
d_call: .
clone_size: .
v_call: TRBV30
cdr3_aa: CAWSHGGGGVDTQYF
cdr3_nt: TGTGCCTGGAGTCATGGGGGAGGGGGGGTAGATACGCAGTATTTT